This T cell receptor beta chain was observed in a study of blood T cell repertoires in COVID-19. At the level of the study: From the United States, Italy and Spain came samples of acute and convalescent COVID-19. From T cells, B-cell-depleted T cells, or PBMCs came the material, which was cDNA or gDNA.

Clones were read by immunoSEQ multiplex PCR, and TCRdb kept only the in-frame ones, dropping some. The sample consists of over 200,000 clones, roughly 80% of them appearing once. The CDR3 length is 15 residues. Losses at the gene ends were 6 bases for V and 2 bases for J; bases not matched to a gene: 5. Germline V gives CDR1 MNHNY, CDR2 SVGAGI (reference sequence). This clonotype was sampled from a human donor in a cohort sampled during active COVID-19. Material: peripheral blood. The chain uses TRBV6-6 and TRBJ2-4, with 9 bases fitting TRBD1. CDR3 in DNA: TGTGCCAGCAGCCGGGACAGGGCTTCCAAAAACATTCAGTACTTC. It encodes CASSRDRASKNIQYF.